The subject of this entry is one TCR beta chain. These data originate in a study of blood T cell repertoires in COVID-19. Study-level background: In each case, the material was cDNA or gDNA derived from T cells, B-cell-depleted T cells, or PBMCs.

J lost 4 bases, V lost 6 bases, and 8 bases had no gene match. The germline V gene encodes CDR1 WNHNN and CDR2 SYGVQD (reference sequence). The CDR3 covers 14 residues. Clones were read by immunoSEQ multiplex PCR, and TCRdb kept only the in-frame ones, dropping some. This table holds tens of thousands of clones, roughly 84% found once. The sequenced material came from peripheral blood. This receptor was obtained from an elderly woman with active or convalescent COVID-19. The rearrangement uses TRBV10-1 and TRBJ2-7, with 8 bases identical to TRBD1. Written as DNA, the CDR3 is TGCGCCAGCAGCTCAGGACAGGGAATATACGAGCAGTACTTC. This translates into CASSSGQGIYEQYF.